This T cell receptor (beta chain) was documented in a study of cytomegalovirus exposure and HLA in healthy donors. Study-wide results and limits: Accounts indicate the classifier identified cytomegalovirus status with strong specificity and sensitivity. It was taken for granted in presence/absence analyses that sequencing depth across donors was roughly uniform.

The germline V and J ends were trimmed by 0 bases and 0 bases, with 6 bases remaining between them. Germline V lookup: CDR1 MNHEY, CDR2 SVGAGI. This CDR3 comprises 15 residues. The PCR ran on 60 Vbeta and 13 Jbeta primers. Per the study methods: Unique TCR beta chains totaled roughly 81 million in a later count, with around 10 million of them shared. Assay used: immunoSEQ multiplex PCR; TCRdb lists only in-frame clones, some missing. V, J and clone size are taken as reported in that table, and D and trimming were inferred from the DNA itself. The sample lists roughly 130,000 clones; about four fifths were seen once. As concerns this clone: The antigen is not known. This sample also contains other DNA sequences that code for the same CDR3.

The chain links TRBV6-5 to TRBJ1-3, with D possibly being TRBD1 (5 bases). The source material was PBMCs. The sequence came from a male donor in good health and CMV-seropositive. The CDR3 DNA is TGTGCCAGCAGTTACTCAGGGGACTCTGGAAACACCATATATTTT. It translates to CASSYSGDSGNTIYF.